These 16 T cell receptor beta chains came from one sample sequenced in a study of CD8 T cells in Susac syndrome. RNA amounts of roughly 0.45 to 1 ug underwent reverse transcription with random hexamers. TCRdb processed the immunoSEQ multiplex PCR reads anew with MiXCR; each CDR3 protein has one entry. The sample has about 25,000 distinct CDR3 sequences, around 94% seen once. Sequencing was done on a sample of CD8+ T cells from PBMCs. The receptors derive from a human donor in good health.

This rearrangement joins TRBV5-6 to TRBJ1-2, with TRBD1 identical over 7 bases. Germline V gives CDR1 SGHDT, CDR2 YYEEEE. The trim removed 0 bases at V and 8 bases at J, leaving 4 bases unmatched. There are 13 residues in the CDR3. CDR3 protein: CASSLAPRGGYTF. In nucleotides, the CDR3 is TGTGCCAGCAGCTTGGCCCCCAGGGGGGGCTACACCTTC.

The CDR3, as DNA: TGTGCCAGCAGCCAAATCAACTACGAGCAGTACTTC. Translation gives CASSQINYEQYF. The gene calls are TRBV14 and TRBJ2-7; D unresolved. From germline, CDR1 is SGHDN and CDR2 FVKESK. The CDR3 is 12 residues long. V lost 2 bases and J lost 3, with 5 bases in between.

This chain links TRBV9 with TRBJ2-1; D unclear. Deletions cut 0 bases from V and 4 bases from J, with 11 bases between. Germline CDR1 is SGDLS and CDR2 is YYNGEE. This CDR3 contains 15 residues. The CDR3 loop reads CASSVAGPYYNEQFF. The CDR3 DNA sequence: TGTGCCAGCAGCGTAGCGGGCCCTTATTACAATGAGCAGTTCTTC.

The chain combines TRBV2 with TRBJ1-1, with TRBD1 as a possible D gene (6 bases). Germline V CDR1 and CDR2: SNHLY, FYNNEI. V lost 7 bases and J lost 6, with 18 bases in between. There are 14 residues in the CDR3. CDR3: CASKNREKGPEAFF. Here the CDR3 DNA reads TGTGCCAGCAAAAACAGGGAAAAGGGTCCTGAAGCTTTCTTT.

CDR3 region: CASTPTGSYEQYF. CDR3 nucleotide sequence: TGCGCCAGCACCCCGACCGGCTCCTACGAGCAGTACTTC. This sequence joins TRBV5-1 and TRBJ2-7; D unclear. CDR3 length: 13 residues. CDR1 is SGHRS and CDR2 is YFSETQ in the germline V gene. Trimming removed 6 bases from V and 0 bases from J, with 10 bases in between.

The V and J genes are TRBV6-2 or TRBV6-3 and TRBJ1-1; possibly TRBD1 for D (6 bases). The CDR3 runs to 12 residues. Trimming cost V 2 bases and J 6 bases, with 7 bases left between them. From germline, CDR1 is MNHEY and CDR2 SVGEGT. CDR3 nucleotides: TGTGCCAGCAGTTACGGGGGGCCTGAAGCTTTCTTT. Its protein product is CASSYGGPEAFF.

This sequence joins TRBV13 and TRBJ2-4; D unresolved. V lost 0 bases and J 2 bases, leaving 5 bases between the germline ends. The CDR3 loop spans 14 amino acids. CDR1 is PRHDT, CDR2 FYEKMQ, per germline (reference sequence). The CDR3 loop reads CASSLGGTKNIQYF. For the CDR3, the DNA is TGTGCCAGCAGCTTAGGGGGAACCAAAAACATTCAGTACTTC.

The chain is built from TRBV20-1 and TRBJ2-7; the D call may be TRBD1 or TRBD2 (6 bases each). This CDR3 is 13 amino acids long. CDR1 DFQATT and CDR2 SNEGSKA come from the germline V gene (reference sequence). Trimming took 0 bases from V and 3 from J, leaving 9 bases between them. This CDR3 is CSARERGDYEQYF. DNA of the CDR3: TGCAGTGCTAGAGAGAGGGGGGACTACGAGCAGTACTTC.

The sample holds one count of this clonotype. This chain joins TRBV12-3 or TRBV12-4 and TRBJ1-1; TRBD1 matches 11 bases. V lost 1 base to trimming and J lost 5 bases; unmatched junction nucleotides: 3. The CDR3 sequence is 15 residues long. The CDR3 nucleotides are TGTGCCAGCAGTTTAGGGGGACAGGGGGTTACTGAAGCTTTCTTT. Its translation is CASSLGGQGVTEAFF.

The CDR3 sequence is CASSPQGFNEQFF. The CDR3 bases are TGCGCCAGCAGCCCGCAGGGGTTCAATGAGCAGTTCTTC. The chain carries TRBV5-1 and TRBJ2-1; the D gene is possibly TRBD1 (6 bases). Germline-derived CDR1 and CDR2 are SGHRS and YFSETQ. The CDR3 totals 13 residues. Trimming shortened V by 4 bases and J by 6 bases, and 11 bases separated the two germline ends.

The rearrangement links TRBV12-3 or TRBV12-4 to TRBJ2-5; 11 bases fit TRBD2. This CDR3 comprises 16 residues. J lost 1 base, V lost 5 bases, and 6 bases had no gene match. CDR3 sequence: CASSRLAGYLQETQYF. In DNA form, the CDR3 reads TGTGCCAGCAGTCGACTAGCGGGGTACCTCCAAGAGACCCAGTACTTC.

The CDR3 DNA is TGCAGCGTTCCGGGACCGCTGAACACCGGGGAGCTGTTTTTT. It encodes CSVPGPLNTGELFF. The chain has TRBV29-1 and TRBJ2-2; either TRBD1 or TRBD2 may supply D (5 bases each). The length of the CDR3 is 14 residues. V was pared by 5 bases and J by 1 base, with 11 bases between. Germline CDR1 reads SQVTM; CDR2 reads ANQGSEA.

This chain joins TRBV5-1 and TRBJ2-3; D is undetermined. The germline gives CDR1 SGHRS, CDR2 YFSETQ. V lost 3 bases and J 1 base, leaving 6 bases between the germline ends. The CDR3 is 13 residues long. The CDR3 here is CASSWKGTDTQYF. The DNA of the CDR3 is TGCGCCAGCAGCTGGAAGGGCACAGATACGCAGTATTTT.

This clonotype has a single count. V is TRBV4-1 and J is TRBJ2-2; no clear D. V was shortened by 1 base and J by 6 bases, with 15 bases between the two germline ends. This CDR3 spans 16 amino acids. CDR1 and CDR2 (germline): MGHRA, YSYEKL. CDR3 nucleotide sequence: TGCGCCAGCAGCCAAGGCTTTATTACCCAGTCCGGGGAGCTGTTTTTT. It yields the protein CASSQGFITQSGELFF.

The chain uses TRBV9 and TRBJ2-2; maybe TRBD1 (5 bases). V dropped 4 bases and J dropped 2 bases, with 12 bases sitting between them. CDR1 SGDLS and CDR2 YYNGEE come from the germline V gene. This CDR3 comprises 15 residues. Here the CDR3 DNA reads TGTGCCAGCAGCCCGGTGGGGCGCAACACCGGGGAGCTGTTTTTT. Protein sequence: CASSPVGRNTGELFF.

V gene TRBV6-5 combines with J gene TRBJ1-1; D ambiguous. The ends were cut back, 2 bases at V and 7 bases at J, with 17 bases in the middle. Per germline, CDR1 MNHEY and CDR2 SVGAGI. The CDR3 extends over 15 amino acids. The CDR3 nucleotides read TGTGCCAGCAGTTACCCTCGGCTGGGAGACATTGAAGCTTTCTTT. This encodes CASSYPRLGDIEAFF.